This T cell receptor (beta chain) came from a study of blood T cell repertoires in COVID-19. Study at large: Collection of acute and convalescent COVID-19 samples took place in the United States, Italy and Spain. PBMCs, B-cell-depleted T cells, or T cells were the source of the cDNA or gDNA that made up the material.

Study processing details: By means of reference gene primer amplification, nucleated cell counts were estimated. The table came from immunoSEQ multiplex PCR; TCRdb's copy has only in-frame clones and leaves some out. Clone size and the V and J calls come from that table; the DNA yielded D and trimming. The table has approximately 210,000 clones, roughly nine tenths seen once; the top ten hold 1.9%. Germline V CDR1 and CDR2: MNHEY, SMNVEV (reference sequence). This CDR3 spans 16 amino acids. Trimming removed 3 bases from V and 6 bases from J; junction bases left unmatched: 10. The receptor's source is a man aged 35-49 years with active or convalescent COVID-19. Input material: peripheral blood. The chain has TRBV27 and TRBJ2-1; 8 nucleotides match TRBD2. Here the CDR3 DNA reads TGTGCCAGCAGTTTCGAGTGGGGACGGGAGGGCAATGAGCAGTTCTTC. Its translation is CASSFEWGREGNEQFF.